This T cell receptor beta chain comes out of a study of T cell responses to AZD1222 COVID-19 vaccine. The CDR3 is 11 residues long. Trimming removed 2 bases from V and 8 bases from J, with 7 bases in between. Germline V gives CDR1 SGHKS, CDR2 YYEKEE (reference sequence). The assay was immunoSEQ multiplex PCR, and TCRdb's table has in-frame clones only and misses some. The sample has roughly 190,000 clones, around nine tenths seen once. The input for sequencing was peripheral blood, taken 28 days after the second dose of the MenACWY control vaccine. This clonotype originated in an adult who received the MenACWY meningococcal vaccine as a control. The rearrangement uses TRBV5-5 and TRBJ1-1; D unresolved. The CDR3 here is CASSFAREAFF. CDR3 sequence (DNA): TGTGCCAGCAGCTTCGCTCGGGAAGCTTTCTTT.